The clone carrying this T cell receptor (beta chain) was detected once. CD45RA-negative memory and CD45RA+ naive subsets were split from the CD4+ cells. The data derive from a study of shared clonotypes between healthy human individuals. Overall study context: Each donor's CD8 memory used one plate, CD8 naive two, each CD4 subset three.

TCRdb's copy holds only in-frame clones and misses some; the assay was immunoSEQ multiplex PCR. Of about 2 million clones listed, 95% were seen once; the top ten hold under 0.15%. With 10 bases removed from V and 3 bases from J, the gap between germline ends came to 16 bases. CDR1 is SNHLY, CDR2 FYNNEI, per germline. The CDR3 is 14 residues long. V and J are TRBV2 and TRBJ2-1; D may be TRBD1 (8 bases). The origin of this receptor is a man between 18 and 35 years old in good health. The source material was naive CD4+ T cells sorted from blood. The subset was: CD45RA+ positively selected. Here the CDR3 reads CATTGGGIYNEQFF. CDR3 bases: TGTGCCACCACAGGGGGGGGAATCTACAATGAGCAGTTCTTC.